Listed below are T cell receptor beta chains from one sample, sequenced in a study of Ad26.COV2.S vaccination and SARS-CoV-2 variants. Data came from immunoSEQ multiplex PCR; TCRdb stores just in-frame clones and leaves some out. The table has 250,000 to 300,000 clones, roughly 86% seen once. The specimen was peripheral blood, collected in a trial of Ad26.COV2.S vaccine versus placebo. The source is a person aged 18-65 years who received the Ad26.COV2.S COVID-19 vaccine or a placebo. Both conserved end residues are part of each CDR3. A D gene is named only where the DNA matches it firmly. Expanded clones are given a class, and other clones once, few, many or no size at all.

abundance,v_gene,d_gene,j_gene,CDR3aa,CDR3nt
NA,TRBV3-1/TRBV3-2,TRBD1,TRBJ1-2,CASSHGTGDLSAYGYTF,TGTGCCAGCAGCCACGGGACAGGGGATCTCTCAGCCTATGGCTACACCTTC
once,TRBV2,NA,TRBJ1-1,CASRPRVQNTEAFF,TGTGCCAGCAGACCCAGGGTCCAGAACACTGAAGCTTTCTTT
NA,TRBV6-5,TRBD1,TRBJ1-4,CASSDRDTNEKLFF,TGTGCCAGCAGCGACAGGGACACTAATGAAAAACTGTTTTTT
NA,TRBV6-5,TRBD2,TRBJ2-5,CASSRLAGTETQYF,TGTGCCAGCAGTAGACTAGCGGGGACAGAGACCCAGTACTTC
NA,TRBV7-7,NA,TRBJ2-5,CASSRNLDGSETQYF,TGTGCTAGCAGCAGAAATCTGGACGGTTCCGAGACCCAGTACTTC
NA,TRBV6-2/TRBV6-3,NA,TRBJ1-5,CASSPRGGRISNQPQHF,TGTGCCAGCAGCCCTCGTGGGGGGAGGATCAGCAATCAGCCCCAGCATTTT
NA,TRBV7-3,TRBD1,TRBJ1-1,CASSFDRGGEAFF,TGTGCCAGCAGCTTCGACAGGGGCGGGGAAGCTTTCTTT
NA,TRBV5-1,NA,TRBJ1-2,CASSPDSADGYTF,TGCGCCAGCAGCCCGGACAGCGCCGATGGCTACACCTTC
NA,TRBV7-3,NA,TRBJ1-1,CASSSFIDTEAFF,TGTGCCAGCAGCTCCTTCATCGACACTGAAGCTTTCTTT
NA,TRBV2,NA,TRBJ1-2,CATGPLYGYTF,TGTGCCACCGGGCCTCTCTATGGCTACACCTTC
NA,TRBV6-1,NA,TRBJ2-1,CASSELPNTSKQFF,TGTGCCAGCAGTGAACTACCCAACACCTCGAAACAGTTCTTC
NA,TRBV7-8,NA,TRBJ2-5,CASSPALERETQYF,TGTGCCAGCAGCCCTGCGTTGGAAAGAGAGACCCAGTACTTC
few,TRBV30,TRBD2,TRBJ2-3,CAWRERPGTSGGGTQYF,TGTGCCTGGAGGGAGCGACCCGGGACTAGCGGGGGAGGTACGCAGTATTTT
NA,TRBV15,TRBD2,TRBJ2-2,CATSPDLAGLSTGELFF,TGTGCCACCAGCCCAGACCTAGCGGGGCTCTCCACCGGGGAGCTGTTTTTT
NA,TRBV6-6,TRBD2,TRBJ2-5,CASTQGLSGGFWTQYF,TGTGCCAGCACCCAAGGGTTGAGCGGGGGATTCTGGACCCAGTACTTC
NA,TRBV6-5,NA,TRBJ2-1,CASSPPPRGGEQFF,TGTGCCAGCAGTCCACCGCCCCGGGGCGGTGAGCAGTTCTTC
once,TRBV29-1,TRBD1,TRBJ2-3,CSVAIGTDTDTQYF,TGCAGCGTCGCCATCGGGACAGACACAGATACGCAGTATTTT
NA,TRBV6-5,NA,TRBJ1-5,CASSPAGYSNQPQHF,TGTGCCAGCAGTCCGGCAGGGTATAGCAATCAGCCCCAGCATTTT
NA,TRBV30,TRBD2,TRBJ2-7,CASRGGSYEQYF,TGTGCCTCGCGGGGGGGTTCCTACGAGCAGTACTTC
once,TRBV6-2/TRBV6-3,TRBD1,TRBJ2-7,CASSYYGTGVAYEQYF,TGTGCCAGCAGTTACTATGGGACAGGTGTCGCCTACGAGCAGTACTTC
few,TRBV30,NA,TRBJ1-2,CAWSPRNQYLTDGYTF,TGTGCCTGGAGTCCCCGAAACCAATATCTCACGGATGGCTACACCTTC
NA,TRBV30,TRBD2,TRBJ2-1,CAWTLGPSGLLYNEQFF,TGTGCCTGGACCCTCGGTCCTAGCGGACTGTTATACAATGAGCAGTTCTTC
NA,TRBV5-1,NA,TRBJ2-2,CASSLSWSPNTGELFF,TGCGCCAGCAGCTTGAGCTGGTCTCCGAACACCGGGGAGCTGTTTTTT
NA,TRBV28,TRBD1,TRBJ1-2,CASSLGYVDRVYGYTF,TGTGCCAGCAGTTTGGGGTATGTCGACAGGGTATATGGCTACACCTTC
NA,TRBV27,TRBD2,TRBJ2-1,CASSSRLAGFYNEQFF,TGTGCCAGCAGTAGCCGACTAGCGGGATTCTACAATGAGCAGTTCTTC
NA,TRBV19,NA,TRBJ1-5,CASSISGVIQPQHF,TGTGCCAGTAGTATTTCAGGGGTGATTCAGCCCCAGCATTTT
once,TRBV5-6,NA,TRBJ1-4,CASSLEVDANEKLFF,TGTGCCAGCAGCTTGGAAGTAGATGCCAATGAAAAACTGTTTTTT
NA,TRBV30,NA,TRBJ2-2,CAWSAGVRTGELFF,TGTGCCTGGAGTGCCGGTGTGAGGACCGGGGAGCTGTTTTTT
NA,TRBV6-5,NA,TRBJ2-7,CASQIGGDSYEQYF,TGTGCCAGCCAGATAGGTGGGGACTCCTACGAGCAGTACTTC
few,TRBV11-2,NA,TRBJ2-5,CASRPPTSQETQYF,TGTGCCAGCCGGCCCCCAACCTCACAAGAGACCCAGTACTTC
NA,TRBV6-1,NA,TRBJ1-2,CASSDILVAGGYTF,TGTGCCAGCAGTGACATACTTGTGGCCGGGGGCTACACCTTC
NA,TRBV7-9,NA,TRBJ2-1,CASSFAVWGRLNEQFF,TGTGCCAGCAGCTTTGCCGTTTGGGGTAGGCTCAATGAGCAGTTCTTC